This paragraph covers one TCR beta chain sequence. CDR1 and CDR2 from the germline V gene are MNHEY and SMNVEV (reference sequence). The trim removed 4 bases at V and 0 bases at J, leaving 2 bases unmatched. CDR3 length: 15 amino acids. These data originate in a study of blood T cell repertoires in COVID-19. Overall study: Material from acute and convalescent COVID-19 was sourced from the United States, Italy and Spain.

The method was immunoSEQ multiplex PCR; TCRdb's version includes in-frame clones alone and lacks a portion of them. The table shows a few hundred thousand clones, with 84% occurring only once. The rearrangement joins TRBV27 to TRBJ1-3; TRBD1 matches 8 bases. The receptor was isolated from a man in his fifties or sixties with active or convalescent COVID-19. The sample was peripheral blood. In DNA form, the CDR3 reads TGTGCCAGCAGTTCAGGACAGGGCTCTGGAAACACCATATATTTT. Encoded protein: CASSSGQGSGNTIYF.